This T cell receptor (beta chain) derives from a study of CD8 T cells in Susac syndrome. With 7 bases clipped from V and 2 bases from J, the junction kept 8 bases outside the gene matches. Germline CDR1 SQVTM, CDR2 ANQGSEA. The CDR3 runs to 14 residues. Study results and caveats: It was in TEMRA cells and active patients that Susac CD8+ clonal expansion peaked.

Details on this clonotype: Its target is not known.

With random hexamers, reverse transcription was performed on roughly 0.45 to 1 ug of RNA. MiXCR, applied by TCRdb to the immunoSEQ multiplex PCR reads, yields one record per CDR3 protein. This table holds fewer than 80,000 distinct CDR3 sequences, roughly 94% found once. Specimen: CD8+ T cells from PBMCs. The receptor was isolated from a human donor with Susac syndrome. The chain employs TRBV29-1 and TRBJ2-5; 9 nucleotides line up with TRBD1. CDR3 bases: TGCAGCGGCCGCACAGGGGGCATTCAAGAGACCCAGTACTTC. This gives the protein CSGRTGGIQETQYF.